Below, one T cell receptor beta chain is given with its context. A TCRbeta library incorporating unique molecular identifiers was prepared. Each CDR3 protein is one row after TCRdb ran MiXCR on the PCR reads. This sample has some 300,000 distinct CDR3 sequences, with under 13% found just once. The data were taken from a study of T-cell reconstitution after alpha-beta-depleted transplantation in children. Germline V gene lookup returns CDR1 DFQATT and CDR2 SNEGSKA (reference sequence). The V gene lost 3 bases and the J gene lost 4 bases, with 8 bases spanning the gap. The CDR3 loop spans 12 amino acids.

Sequencing was performed on PBMCs from the stem cell graft donor, taken from the stem cell graft. The chain carries TRBV20-1 and TRBJ2-3; D might be TRBD1 or TRBD2, each matching 5 bases. The clonotype comes from a human donor who donated a stem cell graft to a child with acute lymphoblastic leukemia. The DNA for the CDR3 is TGCAGTGCTAGGGGACCGGCAGATACGCAGTATTTT. This codes for CSARGPADTQYF.